Each of the 25 T cell receptor beta chains below was sequenced from the same sample in a study of T cells in Graves' hyperthyroidism and ophthalmopathy. From RNA transcripts, TCR beta CDR3 regions were amplified. TCR CDR3 regions were first amplified by RT-PCR with HTBI primers. MiXCR, applied by TCRdb to the multiplex PCR reads, yields one record per CDR3 protein. The sample includes some 770,000 distinct CDR3 sequences, around 17% of them seen just once. The sample consisted of blood. The source of these receptors is a man between 18 and 29 years old with Graves' hyperthyroidism.

Regarding this clonotype: The junction shows a germline mismatch at one end, possibly a read error. V usage is TRBV6-1 and J usage is TRBJ1-2; 8 bases fit TRBD1. The CDR3 spans 16 residues. CDR1 is MNHNS, CDR2 SASEGT, per germline. CDR3 amino acids: CASSARDRKSNYGHTF. DNA for the CDR3: TGTGCCAGCAGTGCCCGGGACAGGAAGTCTAACTATGGCCACACCTTC.

This clonotype was observed at least ten times. CDR3 coding DNA: TGTGCCAGCAGCGCCGGGGTGACGAGCTCCTACAATGAGCAGTTCTTC. It specifies CASSAGVTSSYNEQFF. V and J are TRBV11-2 and TRBJ2-1, with a tentative D call TRBD2 (5 bases). CDR3 length equals 16 residues. The V gene's germline CDR1 is SGHAT and CDR2 FQNNGV. Between the trimmed V and J ends, which lost 5 bases and 0 bases, there was a span of 14 bases.

The sample holds many counts of this clonotype. J is TRBJ2-1 and V is TRBV11-3; TRBD2 aligns across 8 bases. J gave up 9 bases and V 4 bases, and 23 bases lay outside the gene matches. Germline CDR1 is SGHNT and CDR2 is YENEEA. CDR3 length: 19 amino acids. The DNA of the CDR3 is TGTGCCAGCAGCTCCGGCCGCTTCCCCGTGAGCGGGAGAGGTGGTGAGCAGTTCTTC. As protein: CASSSGRFPVSGRGGEQFF.

The sample holds many counts of this clonotype. V gene TRBV5-1 combines with J gene TRBJ1-2; 9 nucleotides line up with TRBD1. Trimming removed 3 bases from V and 0 bases from J; junction bases left unmatched: 6. The CDR3 contains 16 residues. Looked up from germline, CDR1 is SGHRS and CDR2 is YFSETQ. The CDR3 DNA reads as TGCGCCAGCAGCTCGATGAGACAGGGGGCTAACTATGGCTACACCTTC. Translation: CASSSMRQGANYGYTF.

V gene TRBV5-5 combines with J gene TRBJ2-7; D perhaps matches TRBD1 (5 bases). The CDR3 extends over 15 amino acids. The germline V gene encodes CDR1 SGHKS and CDR2 YYEKEE (reference sequence). V was cut by 3 bases and J by 3 bases, with 16 bases left in between. CDR3 DNA: TGTGCCAGCAGCTCCTCCCCAGGGTCAGGCTACGAGCAGTACTTC. Amino acids: CASSSSPGSGYEQYF.

V gene TRBV19 combines with J gene TRBJ2-1; D call uncertain. Germline V lookup: CDR1 LNHDA, CDR2 SQIVND (reference sequence). The CDR3 consists of 11 residues. V was shortened by 7 bases and J by 12 bases, with 13 bases between the two germline ends. CDR3 bases: TGTGCCAGTACAAACGTGCCGGGGCAGTTCTTC. This gives the protein CASTNVPGQFF.

This clonotype was counted between two and nine times. V gene TRBV7-2 combines with J gene TRBJ2-7, with TRBD2 matching over 8 bases. The CDR3 contains 18 residues. J lost 2 bases, V lost 4 bases, and 16 bases had no gene match. Germline CDR1 SGHTA, CDR2 FQGNSA. The DNA of the CDR3 is TGTGCCAGCAGCTCCCTTTTCTCCGAGCGGGAGTCCGCCTACGAGCAGTACTTC. This translates into CASSSLFSERESAYEQYF.

This clonotype came up many times. This chain joins TRBV12-3 or TRBV12-4 and TRBJ2-7; no clear D gene. Trimming shortened V by 5 bases and J by 6 bases, and 17 bases separated the two germline ends. CDR3 length: 14 amino acids. In nucleotides, the CDR3 is TGTGCCAGCAGTCCCATAGGCCCGGTAGCCGAGCAGTACTTC. Translation: CASSPIGPVAEQYF.

The chain uses TRBV6-2 or TRBV6-3 and TRBJ2-4; D gene ambiguous. CDR1 and CDR2 from the germline V gene are MNHEY and SVGEGT. CDR3 size: 15 residues. The V end lost 2 bases, the J end lost 6 bases, and 14 bases lay between the germline ends. CDR3: CASSYAVGLRNIQYF. The CDR3 DNA reads TGTGCCAGCAGTTACGCAGTGGGGTTGAGAAACATTCAGTACTTC.

J is TRBJ2-5 and V is TRBV24-1; the D gene could be TRBD1 or TRBD2 (6 bases each). Germline V gene sequence: CDR1 KGHDR, CDR2 SFDVKD. V gave up 5 bases and J gave up 5 bases, with 11 bases separating them. This CDR3 contains 13 residues. CDR3 amino acids: CATSGGAWETQYF. DNA for the CDR3: TGTGCCACCAGTGGGGGGGCATGGGAGACCCAGTACTTC.

The genes are TRBV29-1 and TRBJ2-2, with 7 bases lining up with TRBD1. V shed 3 bases, J shed 0 bases, and the junction held 10 bases outside the gene matches. CDR3 length: 17 amino acids. From germline, CDR1 is SQVTM and CDR2 ANQGSEA. CDR3 amino acids: CSVEWLRQGANTGELFF. The CDR3 DNA reads as TGCAGCGTTGAGTGGTTGAGACAGGGAGCGAACACCGGGGAGCTGTTTTTT.

V gene TRBV20-1 combines with J gene TRBJ1-1; possibly TRBD1 for D (6 bases). Trimming removed 5 bases at V and 4 bases at J, with 20 bases between. The CDR3 runs to 15 residues. The germline gives CDR1 DFQATT, CDR2 SNEGSKA (reference sequence). CDR3 coding DNA: TGCAGTGCTCGCCACTCCGGGACAAGGGGCACTGAAGCTTTCTTT. This translates into CSARHSGTRGTEAFF.

This clonotype has a count of ten or more. The gene calls are TRBV20-1 and TRBJ2-7, with 12 positions matching TRBD2. The CDR3 length is 18 residues. Losses at the gene ends were 3 bases for V and 5 bases for J; bases not matched to a gene: 17. Germline assignment: CDR1 DFQATT and CDR2 SNEGSKA (reference sequence). The CDR3 is CSASPRLLTSGRNNEQYF. The CDR3 DNA is TGCAGTGCTAGTCCCCGTCTCCTAACTAGCGGGAGGAACAACGAGCAGTACTTC.

At least ten counts were recorded for this clonotype. The rearrangement uses TRBV28 and TRBJ2-7; D possibly matches TRBD1 or TRBD2 (5 bases each). This CDR3 has 14 amino acids. Trimming removed 6 bases from V and 2 bases from J, with 14 bases in between. Germline V gene sequence: CDR1 MDHEN, CDR2 SYDVKM. The chain's CDR3 is CASRGEGVTYEQYF. DNA of the CDR3: TGTGCCAGCAGGGGAGAAGGGGTTACCTACGAGCAGTACTTC.

The genes are TRBV7-8 and TRBJ2-3; a weak D match, TRBD2 (6 bases). Trimming stripped 4 bases from V and 0 bases from J, with 14 bases between. CDR1 is SGHVS and CDR2 is FQNEAQ in the germline V gene. There are 16 residues in the CDR3. CDR3 nucleotides: TGTGCCAGCAGCTCGTCACTAGCTCTGAGCACAGATACGCAGTATTTT. It specifies CASSSSLALSTDTQYF.

The rearrangement joins TRBV7-2 to TRBJ2-1; D is unresolved. The CDR3 consists of 13 residues. Germline lookup yields CDR1 SGHTA and CDR2 FQGNSA. Trimming left V 6 bases short and J 9 bases short, with 15 bases between. CDR3: CASRSPGRPEQFF. The CDR3 DNA reads as TGTGCCAGCAGAAGTCCAGGACGGCCTGAGCAGTTCTTC. The full variable domain, rest sourced from reference TRBV7-2 and TRBJ2-1, is GAGVSQSPSNKVTEKGKDVELRCDPISGHTALYWYRQSLGQGLEFLIYFQGNSAPDKSGLPSDRFSAERTGGSVSTLTIQRTQQEDSAVYLCASRSPGRPEQFFGPGTRLTVL.

The rearrangement links TRBV20-1 to TRBJ2-7; D perhaps matches TRBD1 (5 bases). The length of the CDR3 is 12 residues. Trimming stripped 1 base from V and 3 bases from J, with 7 bases between. Germline assignment: CDR1 DFQATT and CDR2 SNEGSKA (reference sequence). The CDR3: CSARGQIYEQYF. The DNA of the CDR3 is TGCAGTGCTAGAGGACAGATCTACGAGCAGTACTTC.

In this sample, this clonotype turned up many times. The chain uses TRBV5-8 and TRBJ2-5; 7 bases are a match to TRBD2. V gave up 4 bases and J gave up 3 bases; unmatched junction bases: 21. The CDR3 loop spans 19 amino acids. The germline V gene has CDR1 SGHTS and CDR2 YDEGEE. The CDR3 coding sequence is TGTGCCAGCAGCCCTCCAAACTTCTGGCGGGAGAGATTGGAAGAGACCCAGTACTTC. This translates into CASSPPNFWRERLEETQYF.

This clonotype showed up many times. The rearrangement links TRBV7-2 to TRBJ2-7; 8 bases are a match to TRBD2. From germline, CDR1 is SGHTA and CDR2 FQGNSA. After removal of 5 bases from V and 4 bases from J, the junction contained 10 bases not matched to a gene. The CDR3 extends over 15 amino acids. CDR3 nucleotides: TGTGCCAGCAGCCAGGAGGGGACGGGAGGGTACGAGCAGTACTTC. Protein product: CASSQEGTGGYEQYF.

The table lists this clonotype with many counts. V and J are TRBV3-1 and TRBJ2-7; 9 bases are shared with TRBD2. V lost 0 bases to trimming and J lost 6 bases; unmatched junction nucleotides: 6. Germline V gene lookup returns CDR1 LGHDT and CDR2 YNNKEL (reference sequence). The CDR3 extends over 15 amino acids. The CDR3 DNA follows: TGTGCCAGCAGCCAAGATAGCGGGAGAGGTGGCGAGCAGTACTTC. Protein sequence: CASSQDSGRGGEQYF.

Points on this clonotype: Given a much more abundant clone one base away, this may be a read error. The J gene is TRBJ2-5, the V gene TRBV20-1; D ambiguous. The CDR3 has 14 residues. V shed 6 bases and J shed 11 bases, with 25 bases lying between them. The germline gives CDR1 DFQATT, CDR2 SNEGSKA (reference sequence). The DNA of the CDR3 is TGCAGTGCCGAGCCGGGCAGGTTCGCATTTAGACAGTACTTC. It is translated as CSAEPGRFAFRQYF.

At least ten counts were recorded for this clonotype. The rearrangement joins TRBV28 to TRBJ2-3; 10 bases fit TRBD2. V lost 3 bases, J lost 3 bases, and 0 bases stayed unmatched. From germline, CDR1 is MDHEN and CDR2 SYDVKM. The CDR3 totals 14 residues. The DNA of the CDR3 is TGTGCCAGCAGTTTTAGCGGGAGGACAGATACGCAGTATTTT. Encoded protein: CASSFSGRTDTQYF.

V gene TRBV2 combines with J gene TRBJ1-2; D uncertain. The V end was cut by 1 base, the J end by 8 bases, with 11 bases between. Germline assignment: CDR1 SNHLY and CDR2 FYNNEI. The CDR3 length is 13 residues. Here the CDR3 reads CASSEEGMWGYTF. Written as DNA, the CDR3 is TGTGCCAGCAGTGAAGAAGGGATGTGGGGCTACACCTTC.

This chain joins TRBV7-8 and TRBJ1-2, with D uncertain. The germline V and J ends were trimmed by 0 bases and 1 base, with 18 bases remaining between them. This CDR3 has 18 residues. Per the germline V gene, CDR1 is SGHVS and CDR2 is FQNEAQ. CDR3 region: CASSLAKGNWQLNYGYTF. In DNA form, the CDR3 reads TGTGCCAGCAGCTTAGCGAAAGGGAATTGGCAACTTAACTATGGCTACACCTTC.

The table lists this clonotype with a few counts. This chain connects TRBV12-3 or TRBV12-4 to TRBJ1-3; unclear D gene. The CDR3 runs to 15 residues. V was pared by 3 bases and J by 2 bases, with 11 bases between. This CDR3 is CASSLYPSPGNTIYF. DNA for the CDR3: TGTGCCAGCAGTTTGTATCCGAGCCCTGGAAACACCATATATTTT.